These 25 T cell receptor beta chains came from one sample sequenced in a study of cytomegalovirus exposure and HLA in healthy donors. The protocol was immunoSEQ multiplex PCR, while the TCRdb copy is restricted to in-frame clones and leaves out a portion. The table includes roughly 130,000 clones, 84% detected once. The sample was PBMCs. Receptor source: a woman aged 30 to 39 in good health and CMV-seronegative.

This rearrangement joins TRBV19 to TRBJ2-1; 8 bases line up with TRBD1. The CDR3 has 14 amino acids. Germline trimming cut 5 bases from V and 5 bases from J; bases unmatched to any gene: 5. Looked up from germline, CDR1 is LNHDA and CDR2 is SQIVND (reference sequence). This CDR3 is CASSQGAPNNEQFF. In nucleotides, the CDR3 is TGTGCCAGTAGTCAGGGGGCCCCGAACAATGAGCAGTTCTTC.

The V call is TRBV7-2, the J call TRBJ1-1; maybe TRBD1 (5 bases). V was shortened by 0 bases and J by 4 bases, with 6 bases between the two germline ends. This CDR3 contains 13 residues. Germline V lookup: CDR1 SGHTA, CDR2 FQGNSA. The CDR3 DNA reads TGTGCCAGCAGCTTAGCAGGGGTCACTGAAGCTTTCTTT. Translating gives CASSLAGVTEAFF.

This chain links TRBV7-9 with TRBJ1-2; possibly TRBD1 for D (5 bases). Germline CDR1 is SEHNR and CDR2 is FQNEAQ (reference sequence). This CDR3 contains 14 residues. Trimming left V 2 bases short and J 7 bases short, with 14 bases between. The CDR3 DNA reads as TGTGCCAGCAGCTTAAGCCGGCAGGGTGGTGGCTACACCTTC. Its translation is CASSLSRQGGGYTF.

V gene TRBV6-5 combines with J gene TRBJ1-2; D perhaps matches TRBD1 (6 bases). The CDR3 loop spans 15 amino acids. Germline CDR1 reads MNHEY; CDR2 reads SVGAGI. V lost 2 bases and J lost 2, with 12 bases in between. The CDR3 bases are TGTGCCAGCAGTTACCGTCGGGGGGCGAACTATGGCTACACCTTC. Protein product: CASSYRRGANYGYTF.

Only a few counts were recorded for this clone. This sequence joins TRBV5-5 and TRBJ1-3; 8 nucleotides agree with TRBD1. This CDR3 contains 15 residues. Germline assignment: CDR1 SGHKS and CDR2 YYEKEE (reference sequence). The J segment lost 4 bases and the V segment lost 6 bases, leaving 9 bases of the junction unmatched. The DNA for the CDR3 is TGTGCCAGCACTCCCGGGACAGGTTCCGGAAACACCATATATTTT. Residues: CASTPGTGSGNTIYF. Using reference TRBV5-5 and TRBJ1-3 for the parts outside the CDR3, the full variable domain is DAGVTQSPTHLIKTRGQQVTLRCSPISGHKSVSWYQQVLGQGPQFIFQYYEKEERGRGNFPDRFSARQFPNYSSELNVNALLLGDSALYLCASTPGTGSGNTIYFGEGSWLTVV.

The genes are TRBV11-1 and TRBJ2-3; TRBD2 agrees at 8 bases. V trimming: 3 bases; J trimming: 2 bases; junction bases outside the gene matches: 10. Germline V gives CDR1 SGHAT, CDR2 FQDESV (reference sequence). This CDR3 is 17 amino acids long. The CDR3 here is CASSLQSAGGITDTQYF. In DNA form, the CDR3 reads TGTGCCAGCAGCTTGCAGAGCGCGGGGGGAATCACAGATACGCAGTATTTT.

In this sample, this clone turned up a few times. The chain uses TRBV25-1 and TRBJ2-7, with 8 bases that match TRBD1. V gave up 3 bases and J gave up 6 bases; unmatched junction bases: 7. The CDR3 contains 14 residues. The V gene's germline CDR1 is MGHDK and CDR2 SYGVNS. CDR3 DNA sequence: TGTGCCAGCAGTGAGGGACAGGAGCCCTCCGAGCAGTACTTC. Translated: CASSEGQEPSEQYF.

V is TRBV7-2 and J is TRBJ2-3, with D possibly being TRBD1 (8 bases). The germline V gene has CDR1 SGHTA and CDR2 FQGNSA. Trimming took off 4 bases at V and 0 bases at J, with 11 bases between the two ends. The CDR3 runs 15 residues. This CDR3 is CASSYRGGSTDTQYF. The CDR3, as DNA: TGTGCCAGCAGCTACAGGGGGGGGAGCACAGATACGCAGTATTTT.

The chain has TRBV7-6 and TRBJ1-3; no clear D. V lost 1 base to trimming and J lost 4 bases, with 5 bases between them. This CDR3 spans 13 amino acids. From germline, CDR1 is SGHVS and CDR2 FNYEAQ. As DNA, the CDR3 is TGTGCCAGCAGCTTAGGCGGAGGAAACACCATATATTTT. Translating it yields CASSLGGGNTIYF.

This clone occurred a few times. The V gene is TRBV7-6, the J gene TRBJ1-2; no clear D gene. The germline V gene encodes CDR1 SGHVS and CDR2 FNYEAQ. The CDR3 length is 14 residues. The V end was cut by 5 bases, the J end by 6 bases, with 16 bases between. CDR3 residues: CASSPLNTIHGYTF. Written as DNA, the CDR3 is TGTGCCAGCAGCCCATTAAATACAATCCATGGCTACACCTTC.

On this clone: A junction end diverges from the germline sequence, so it may reflect a read error. The chain links TRBV7-9 to TRBJ1-2; TRBD1 is a possible D gene (6 bases). The germline V gene encodes CDR1 SEHNR and CDR2 FQNEAQ (reference sequence). This CDR3 spans 14 amino acids. The CDR3 bases are TGTGCCAGCACCTCAGGGTCGGGACACCGATTTAAGGCCTTC. It is translated as CASTSGSGHRFKAF.

V usage is TRBV2 and J usage is TRBJ1-2; D may be TRBD1 (5 bases). With 6 bases removed from V and 3 bases from J, the gap between germline ends came to 20 bases. The CDR3 loop spans 16 amino acids. Per germline, CDR1 SNHLY and CDR2 FYNNEI. The CDR3: CASRGNVAGNHYGYTF. The DNA of the CDR3 is TGTGCCAGCAGGGGAAATGTCGCAGGGAATCACTATGGCTACACCTTC.

V is TRBV15 and J is TRBJ1-5, with 7 positions matching TRBD1. Trimming removed 1 base from V and 0 bases from J; junction bases left unmatched: 12. Germline CDR1 LNHNV, CDR2 YYDKDF (reference sequence). This CDR3 region has 19 residues. The CDR3 bases are TGTGCCACCAGCAGAGCCAGGGGGGTGGGTGCCGATAGCAATCAGCCCCAGCATTTT. Encoded protein: CATSRARGVGADSNQPQHF.

Here the CDR3 DNA reads TGTGCCAGCAGTGAAGCGGTTAGCGGGTTCTACGAGCAGTACTTC. It codes for CASSEAVSGFYEQYF. The rearrangement uses TRBV6-1 and TRBJ2-7, with 7 bases matching TRBD2. Germline-derived CDR1 and CDR2 are MNHNS and SASEGT. V shed 0 bases, J shed 3 bases, and the junction held 5 bases outside the gene matches. There are 15 residues in the CDR3.

The J gene is TRBJ2-7, the V gene TRBV2; D might be TRBD1 (6 bases). Germline lookup yields CDR1 SNHLY and CDR2 FYNNEI. CDR3 length: 15 amino acids. The V end lost 2 bases, the J end lost 0 bases, and 11 bases lay between the germline ends. CDR3 protein: CASSEHRASSYEQYF. CDR3 nucleotide sequence: TGTGCCAGCAGTGAACACAGGGCAAGCTCCTACGAGCAGTACTTC.

The chain uses TRBV2 and TRBJ1-2; D uncertain. Trimming cost V 6 bases and J 2 bases, with 25 bases left between them. Germline V lookup: CDR1 SNHLY, CDR2 FYNNEI. This CDR3 has 18 residues. The CDR3 spells CASSQYELGMHRNYGYTF. CDR3 in DNA: TGTGCCAGCAGCCAATACGAACTGGGCATGCACCGAAACTATGGCTACACCTTC. Complete variable domain (other parts from reference TRBV2 and TRBJ1-2): EPEVTQTPSHQVTQMGQEVILRCVPISNHLYFYWYRQILGQKVEFLVSFYNNEISEKSEIFDDQFSVERPDGSNFTLKIRSTKLEDSAMYFCASSQYELGMHRNYGYTFGSGTRLTVV.

The chain links TRBV9 to TRBJ1-1; D is ambiguous. Deletions cut 3 bases from V and 1 base from J, with 7 bases between. Germline CDR1 is SGDLS and CDR2 is YYNGEE. This CDR3 is 13 amino acids long. The CDR3 here is CASSGTTNTEAFF. As DNA, the CDR3 is TGTGCCAGCAGCGGCACAACGAACACTGAAGCTTTCTTT.

A few counts support this clone. This chain links TRBV7-2 with TRBJ1-3; no definite D call. CDR1 and CDR2 (germline): SGHTA, FQGNSA. V shed 2 bases and J shed 3 bases, with 11 bases lying between them. The CDR3 covers 15 residues. Here the CDR3 DNA reads TGTGCCAGCAGCTTATCCGGGATCCGTGGAAACACCATATATTTT. Its translation: CASSLSGIRGNTIYF.

The chain joins TRBV6-5 to TRBJ2-7; 9 bases fit TRBD1. From germline, CDR1 is MNHEY and CDR2 SVGAGI. V lost 6 bases, J lost 4 bases, and 7 bases stayed unmatched. The CDR3 loop spans 14 amino acids. CDR3 in DNA: TGTGCCAGCAGGGGACAGGGAAGCTCTTACGAGCAGTACTTC. It encodes CASRGQGSSYEQYF.

This clone was seen a few times. DNA of the CDR3: TGTGCCGGTGGCAAGAATTCACCCCTCCACTTT. Translated, it gives CAGGKNSPLHF. The chain carries TRBV6-1 and TRBJ1-6; D gene unclear. The CDR3 consists of 11 residues. Germline values: CDR1 MNHNS, CDR2 SASEGT. V shed 11 bases and J shed 7 bases, with 9 bases lying between them.

A few counts support this clone. The chain has TRBV29-1 and TRBJ2-3; maybe TRBD2 (6 bases). This CDR3 has 14 amino acids. Per germline, CDR1 SQVTM and CDR2 ANQGSEA. The germline V and J ends were trimmed by 4 bases and 11 bases, with 22 bases remaining between them. The CDR3 reads CSVGAAGNPGVQYF. CDR3 DNA: TGCAGCGTTGGCGCGGCGGGCAACCCGGGGGTGCAGTATTTT.

J is TRBJ1-1 and V is TRBV4-2; D unclear. Trimming left V 2 bases short and J 4 bases short, with 11 bases between. CDR3 length: 14 residues. CDR1 is LGHNA, CDR2 YNFKEQ, per germline. CDR3 in amino acids: CASSQSWEGTEAFF. The CDR3 coding sequence is TGTGCCAGCAGCCAATCGTGGGAGGGCACTGAAGCTTTCTTT.

The chain carries TRBV4-3 and TRBJ1-3; D remains unclear. The germline gives CDR1 LGHNA, CDR2 YSLEER. V dropped 4 bases and J dropped 0 bases, with 10 bases sitting between them. The CDR3 loop spans 15 amino acids. CDR3 region: CASSRRRDSGNTIYF. In nucleotides, the CDR3 is TGCGCCAGCAGCCGCCGCCGCGACTCTGGAAACACCATATATTTT.

This chain joins TRBV5-4 and TRBJ2-1; 7 nucleotides agree with TRBD1. The CDR3 runs 15 residues. V trimming: 4 bases; J trimming: 2 bases; junction bases outside the gene matches: 6. Germline V CDR1 and CDR2: SGHNT, YYREEE (reference sequence). CDR3 residues: CASSPRTGAYNEQFF. As DNA, the CDR3 is TGTGCCAGCAGCCCCAGGACAGGAGCCTACAATGAGCAGTTCTTC.

CDR3 DNA: TGCGCCAGCAGCCAAACCCGGACTAGCGGGGCCTGGAGCACCGGGGAGCTGTTTTTT. This codes for CASSQTRTSGAWSTGELFF. The V call is TRBV5-1, the J call TRBJ2-2; TRBD2 matches 12 bases. Trimming removed 4 bases from V and 4 bases from J; junction bases left unmatched: 14. Germline CDR1 is SGHRS and CDR2 is YFSETQ. The CDR3 contains 19 residues.